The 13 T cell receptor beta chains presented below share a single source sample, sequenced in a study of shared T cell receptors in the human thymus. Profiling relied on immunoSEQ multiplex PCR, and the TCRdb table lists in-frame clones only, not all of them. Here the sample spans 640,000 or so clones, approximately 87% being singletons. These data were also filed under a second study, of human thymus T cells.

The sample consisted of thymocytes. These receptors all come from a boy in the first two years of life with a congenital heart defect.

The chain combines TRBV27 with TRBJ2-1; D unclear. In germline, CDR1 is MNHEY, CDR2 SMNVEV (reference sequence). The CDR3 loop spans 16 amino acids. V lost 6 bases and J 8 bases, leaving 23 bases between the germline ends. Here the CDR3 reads CASSQVATLISYEQFF. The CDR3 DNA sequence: TGTGCCAGCAGCCAAGTGGCTACCTTAATTAGCTATGAGCAGTTCTTC.

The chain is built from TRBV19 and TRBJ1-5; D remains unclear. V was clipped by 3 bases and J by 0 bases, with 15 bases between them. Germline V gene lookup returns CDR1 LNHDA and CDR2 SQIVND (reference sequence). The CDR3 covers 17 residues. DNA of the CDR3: TGTGCCAGTAGTATCGCGGGCTCCTCGTATAGCAATCAGCCCCAGCATTTT. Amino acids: CASSIAGSSYSNQPQHF.

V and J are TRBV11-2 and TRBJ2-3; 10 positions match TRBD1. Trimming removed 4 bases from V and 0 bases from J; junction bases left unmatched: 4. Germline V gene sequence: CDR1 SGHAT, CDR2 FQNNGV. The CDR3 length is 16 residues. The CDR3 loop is CASSSRTGGSTDTQYF. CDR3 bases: TGTGCCAGCAGCTCTAGGACAGGGGGGAGCACAGATACGCAGTATTTT.

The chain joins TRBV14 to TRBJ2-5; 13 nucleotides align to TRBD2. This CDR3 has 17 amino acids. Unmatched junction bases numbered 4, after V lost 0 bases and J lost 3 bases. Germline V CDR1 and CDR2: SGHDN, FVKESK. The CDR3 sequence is CASSQDQGTSGEETQYF. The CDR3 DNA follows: TGTGCCAGCAGCCAAGATCAGGGGACTAGCGGGGAAGAGACCCAGTACTTC. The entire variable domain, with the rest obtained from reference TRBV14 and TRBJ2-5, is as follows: EAGVTQFPSHSVIEKGQTVTLRCDPISGHDNLYWYRRVMGKEIKFLLHFVKESKQDESGMPNNRFLAERTGGTYSTLKVQPAELEDSGVYFCASSQDQGTSGEETQYFGPGTRLLVL.

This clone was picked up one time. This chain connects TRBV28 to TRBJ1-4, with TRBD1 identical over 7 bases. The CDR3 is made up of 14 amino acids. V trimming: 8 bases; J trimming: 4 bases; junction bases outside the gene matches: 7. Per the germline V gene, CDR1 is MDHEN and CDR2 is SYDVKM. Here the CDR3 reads CASQTRGFNEKLFF. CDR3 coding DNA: TGTGCCAGCCAGACCAGGGGGTTTAATGAAAAACTGTTTTTT. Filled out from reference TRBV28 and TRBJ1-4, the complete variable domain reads DVKVTQSSRYLVKRTGEKVFLECVQDMDHENMFWYRQDPGLGLRLIYFSYDVKMKEKGDIPEGYSVSREKKERFSLILESASTNQTSMYLCASQTRGFNEKLFFGSGTQLSVL.

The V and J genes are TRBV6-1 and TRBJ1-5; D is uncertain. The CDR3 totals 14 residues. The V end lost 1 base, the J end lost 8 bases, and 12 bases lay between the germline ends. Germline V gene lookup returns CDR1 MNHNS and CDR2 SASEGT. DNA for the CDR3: TGTGCCAGCAGTGAAGGAGGACTCTTCGAGCCCCAGCATTTT. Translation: CASSEGGLFEPQHF.

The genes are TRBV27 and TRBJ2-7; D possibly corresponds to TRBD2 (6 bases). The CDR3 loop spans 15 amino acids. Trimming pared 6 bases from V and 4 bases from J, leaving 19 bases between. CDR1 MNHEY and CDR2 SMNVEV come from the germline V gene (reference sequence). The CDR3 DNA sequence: TGTGCCAGCAGGCCCCAGGGCGGAGGGGCTTACGAGCAGTACTTC. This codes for CASRPQGGGAYEQYF.

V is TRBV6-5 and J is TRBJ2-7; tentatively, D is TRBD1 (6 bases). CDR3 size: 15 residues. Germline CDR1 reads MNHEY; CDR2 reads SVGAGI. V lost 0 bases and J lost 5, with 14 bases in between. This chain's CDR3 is CASSYSWTVVHEQYF. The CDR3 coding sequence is TGTGCCAGCAGTTACTCCTGGACAGTAGTCCACGAGCAGTACTTC.

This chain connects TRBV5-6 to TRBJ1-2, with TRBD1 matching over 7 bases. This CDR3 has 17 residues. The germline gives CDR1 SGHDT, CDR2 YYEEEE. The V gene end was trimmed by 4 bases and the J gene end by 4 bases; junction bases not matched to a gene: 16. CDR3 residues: CASSHTLRDSGAYGYTF. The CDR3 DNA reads TGTGCCAGCAGCCATACCCTCCGGGACAGTGGTGCCTATGGCTACACCTTC.

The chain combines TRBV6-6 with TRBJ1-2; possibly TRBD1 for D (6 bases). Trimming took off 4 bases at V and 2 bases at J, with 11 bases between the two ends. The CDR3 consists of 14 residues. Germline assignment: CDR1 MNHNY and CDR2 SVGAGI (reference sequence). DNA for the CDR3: TGTGCCAGCAGTTGCCTACAGGGAAACTATGGCTACACCTTC. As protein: CASSCLQGNYGYTF.

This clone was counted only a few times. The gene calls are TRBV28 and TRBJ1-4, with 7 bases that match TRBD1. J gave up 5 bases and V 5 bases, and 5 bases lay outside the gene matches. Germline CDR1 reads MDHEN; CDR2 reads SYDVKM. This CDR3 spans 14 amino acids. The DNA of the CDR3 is TGTGCCAGCAGTCATCCAGGGGGAAATGAAAAACTGTTTTTT. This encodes CASSHPGGNEKLFF.

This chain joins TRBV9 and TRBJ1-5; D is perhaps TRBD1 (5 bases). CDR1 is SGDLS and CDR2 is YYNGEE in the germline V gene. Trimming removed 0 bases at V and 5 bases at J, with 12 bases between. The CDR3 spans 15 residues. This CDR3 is CASSVGAGKDQPQHF. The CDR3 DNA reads TGTGCCAGCAGCGTAGGAGCAGGGAAGGATCAGCCCCAGCATTTT.

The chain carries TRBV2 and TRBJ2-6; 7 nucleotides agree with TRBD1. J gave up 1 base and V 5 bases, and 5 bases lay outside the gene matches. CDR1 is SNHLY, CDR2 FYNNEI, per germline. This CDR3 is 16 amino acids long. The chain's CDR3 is CASSYGQASGANVLTF. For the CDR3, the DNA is TGTGCCAGCAGTTATGGACAGGCATCTGGGGCCAACGTCCTGACTTTC. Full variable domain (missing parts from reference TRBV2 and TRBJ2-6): EPEVTQTPSHQVTQMGQEVILRCVPISNHLYFYWYRQILGQKVEFLVSFYNNEISEKSEIFDDQFSVERPDGSNFTLKIRSTKLEDSAMYFCASSYGQASGANVLTFGAGSRLTVL.